This T cell receptor beta chain derives from a study of T cells in Graves' hyperthyroidism and ophthalmopathy. Study observations and caveats: Ophthalmopathy onset followed model prediction by a median approximately 6.2 months.

RNA transcripts were the template for amplifying TCR beta CDR3 regions. The HTBI primer set served for first-round RT-PCR of the TCR CDR3. TCRdb processed the multiplex PCR reads anew with MiXCR; each CDR3 protein has one entry. Of 620,000 or so distinct CDR3 sequences listed, about 14% are singletons. This clonotype was seen a few times. Its antigen remains unidentified. Germline CDR1 DFQATT, CDR2 SNEGSKA (reference sequence). V shed 3 bases and J shed 0 bases, with 2 bases lying between them. The CDR3 is 11 residues long. Patients were excluded because of uncontrolled infection, other autoimmune disease, pregnancy or lactation.

Source material: blood. V is TRBV20-1 and J is TRBJ2-5; D unresolved. This receptor was identified in a woman aged 45-59 years with Graves' ophthalmopathy. CDR3 loop: CSARYQETQYF. CDR3 DNA sequence: TGCAGTGCTAGGTACCAAGAGACCCAGTACTTC.